This T cell receptor (beta chain) was obtained from a study of OX40 agonist ivuxolimab in advanced cancers. Sequencing was performed with immunoSEQ multiplex PCR; in TCRdb, only in-frame clones are kept and a portion is missing. The sample lists around 79,000 clones, about nine tenths occurring once. This clone appeared once. CDR1 is WSHSY and CDR2 is SAAADI in the germline V gene. The CDR3 loop spans 13 amino acids. After removal of 11 bases from V and 4 bases from J, the junction contained 7 bases not matched to a gene. Here the sequenced sample was CD4+ or CD8+ T cells sorted from blood, taken in a trial of the OX40 agonist ivuxolimab. This clonotype was obtained from an adult with an advanced solid tumor such as melanoma, head and neck, liver or kidney cancer. The chain is built from TRBV10-2 and TRBJ2-3; TRBD2 matches 9 bases. The CDR3 DNA reads TGCGCCGGGAGGCGGGAGGGCTCAGATACGCAGTATTTT. It is translated as CAGRREGSDTQYF.